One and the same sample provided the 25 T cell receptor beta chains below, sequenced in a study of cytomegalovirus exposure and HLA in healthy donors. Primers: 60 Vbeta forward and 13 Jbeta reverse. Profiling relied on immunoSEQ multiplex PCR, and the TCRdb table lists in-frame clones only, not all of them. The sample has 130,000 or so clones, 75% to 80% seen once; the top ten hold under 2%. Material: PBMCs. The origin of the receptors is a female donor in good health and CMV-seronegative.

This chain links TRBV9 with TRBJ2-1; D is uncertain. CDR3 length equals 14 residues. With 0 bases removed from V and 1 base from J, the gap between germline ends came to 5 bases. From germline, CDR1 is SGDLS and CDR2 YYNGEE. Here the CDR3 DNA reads TGTGCCAGCAGCGTAGCTATTTCCTACAATGAGCAGTTCTTC. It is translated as CASSVAISYNEQFF.

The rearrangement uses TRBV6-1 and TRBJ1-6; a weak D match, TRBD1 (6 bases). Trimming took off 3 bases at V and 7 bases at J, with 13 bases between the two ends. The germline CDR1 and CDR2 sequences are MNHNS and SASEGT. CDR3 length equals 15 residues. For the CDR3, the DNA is TGTGCCAGCAGTGATCAGCAGGGGAACAATTCACCCCTCCACTTT. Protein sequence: CASSDQQGNNSPLHF.

The CDR3: CASSYGRSSYEQYF. The DNA for the CDR3 is TGTGCCAGCAGTTACGGGAGGAGCTCCTACGAGCAGTACTTC. This rearrangement joins TRBV6-5 to TRBJ2-7; TRBD2 might be the D (6 bases). There are 14 residues in the CDR3. V was pared by 2 bases and J by 0 bases, with 8 bases between. CDR1 and CDR2 from the germline V gene are MNHEY and SVGAGI.

The CDR3 sequence: CASSLGQLSYEQYF. As DNA, the CDR3 is TGCGCCAGCAGCTTGGGACAGCTGTCCTACGAGCAGTACTTC. The chain is built from TRBV5-1 and TRBJ2-7, with a possible D match to TRBD1 (5 bases). The CDR3 is 14 residues long. V lost 0 bases and J lost 1, with 8 bases in between. Germline-derived CDR1 and CDR2 are SGHRS and YFSETQ. The full variable domain, with the rest looked up from reference TRBV5-1 and TRBJ2-7, is KAGVTQTPRYLIKTRGQQVTLSCSPISGHRSVSWYQQTPGQGLQFLFEYFSETQRNKGNFPGRFSGRQFSNSRSEMNVSTLELGDSALYLCASSLGQLSYEQYFGPGTRLTVT.

As DNA, the CDR3 is TGTGCCAGCTCACCCCTAGCGGGGGCCACAGATACGCAGTATTTT. Translated: CASSPLAGATDTQYF. The chain carries TRBV18 and TRBJ2-3; 10 bases map to TRBD2. With 3 bases clipped from V and 2 bases from J, the junction kept 2 bases outside the gene matches. The CDR3 consists of 15 residues. Germline V gene sequence: CDR1 KGHSH, CDR2 LQKENI.

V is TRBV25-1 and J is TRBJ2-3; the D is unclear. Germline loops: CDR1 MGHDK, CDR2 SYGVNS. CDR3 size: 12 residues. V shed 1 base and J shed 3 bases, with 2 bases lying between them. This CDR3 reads CASSESTDTQYF. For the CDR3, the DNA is TGTGCCAGCAGTGAATCTACAGATACGCAGTATTTT.

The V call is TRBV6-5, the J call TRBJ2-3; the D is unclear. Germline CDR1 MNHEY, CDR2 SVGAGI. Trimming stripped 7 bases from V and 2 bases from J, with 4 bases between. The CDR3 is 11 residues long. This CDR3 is CASKATDTQYF. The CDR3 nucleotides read TGTGCCAGCAAAGCCACAGATACGCAGTATTTT.

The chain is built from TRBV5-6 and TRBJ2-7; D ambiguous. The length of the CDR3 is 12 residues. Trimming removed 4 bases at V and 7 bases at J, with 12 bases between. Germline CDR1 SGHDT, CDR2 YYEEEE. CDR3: CASSTIRVEQYF. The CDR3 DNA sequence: TGTGCCAGCAGCACCATTAGAGTGGAGCAGTACTTC.

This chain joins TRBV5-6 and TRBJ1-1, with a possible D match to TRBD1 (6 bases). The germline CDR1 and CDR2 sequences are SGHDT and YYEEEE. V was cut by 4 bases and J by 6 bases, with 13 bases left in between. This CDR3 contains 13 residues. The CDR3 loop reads CASSATGTPEAFF. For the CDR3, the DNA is TGTGCCAGCAGCGCCACAGGGACGCCTGAAGCTTTCTTT.

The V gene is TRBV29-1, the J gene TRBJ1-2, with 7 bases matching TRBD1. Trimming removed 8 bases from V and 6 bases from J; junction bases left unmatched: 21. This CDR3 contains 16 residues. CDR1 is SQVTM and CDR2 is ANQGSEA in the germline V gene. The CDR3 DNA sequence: TGCAGCACCTCCCCGGGACAGAATCTCCACGGGAATGGCTACACCTTC. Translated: CSTSPGQNLHGNGYTF.

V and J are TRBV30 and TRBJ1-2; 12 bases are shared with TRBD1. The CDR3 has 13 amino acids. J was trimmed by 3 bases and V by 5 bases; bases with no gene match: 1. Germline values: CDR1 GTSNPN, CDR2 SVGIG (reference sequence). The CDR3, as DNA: TGTGCCTGGGGGACAGGGGGCGACTATGGCTACACCTTC. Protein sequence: CAWGTGGDYGYTF. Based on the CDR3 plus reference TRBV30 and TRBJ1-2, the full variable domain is SQTIHQWPATLVQPVGSPLSLECTVEGTSNPNLYWYRQAAGRGLQLLFYSVGIGQISSEVPQNLSASRPQDRQFILSSKKLLLSDSGFYLCAWGTGGDYGYTFGSGTRLTVV.

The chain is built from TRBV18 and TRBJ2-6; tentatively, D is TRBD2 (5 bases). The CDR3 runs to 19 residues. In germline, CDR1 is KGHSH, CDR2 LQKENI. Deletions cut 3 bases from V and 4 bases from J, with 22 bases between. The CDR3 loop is CASSPGQPVRAYGANVLTF. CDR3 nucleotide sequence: TGTGCCAGCTCACCGGGTCAACCCGTGCGGGCGTACGGGGCCAACGTCCTGACTTTC. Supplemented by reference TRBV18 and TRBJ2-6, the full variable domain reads NAGVMQNPRHLVRRRGQEARLRCSPMKGHSHVYWYRQLPEEGLKFMVYLQKENIIDESGMPKERFSAEFPKEGPSILRIQQVVRGDSAAYFCASSPGQPVRAYGANVLTFGAGSRLTVL.

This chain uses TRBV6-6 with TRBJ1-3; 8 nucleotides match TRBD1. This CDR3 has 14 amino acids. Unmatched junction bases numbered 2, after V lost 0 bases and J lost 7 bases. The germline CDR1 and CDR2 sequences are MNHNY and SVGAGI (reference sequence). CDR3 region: CASSYSQGANTIYF. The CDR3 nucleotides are TGTGCCAGCAGTTACTCCCAGGGGGCGAACACCATATATTTT.

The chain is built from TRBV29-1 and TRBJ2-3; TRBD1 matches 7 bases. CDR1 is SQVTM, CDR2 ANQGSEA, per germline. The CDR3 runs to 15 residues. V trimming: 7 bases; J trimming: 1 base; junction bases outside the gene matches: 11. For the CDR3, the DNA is TGCAGCGCTGATACAGGGGACGAGCGCACAGATACGCAGTATTTT. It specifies CSADTGDERTDTQYF.

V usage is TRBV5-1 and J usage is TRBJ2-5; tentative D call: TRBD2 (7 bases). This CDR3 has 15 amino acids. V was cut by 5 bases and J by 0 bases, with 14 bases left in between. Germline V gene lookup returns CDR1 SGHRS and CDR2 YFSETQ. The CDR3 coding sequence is TGCGCCAGCAGAGAGGGGGGGGCCAACCAAGAGACCCAGTACTTC. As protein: CASREGGANQETQYF.

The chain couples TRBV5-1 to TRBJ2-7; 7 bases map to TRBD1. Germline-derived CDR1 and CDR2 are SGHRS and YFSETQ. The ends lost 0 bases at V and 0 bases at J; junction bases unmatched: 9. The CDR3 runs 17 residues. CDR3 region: CASSLVLRDRSSYEQYF. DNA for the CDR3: TGCGCCAGCAGCTTGGTACTCCGGGACAGAAGCTCCTACGAGCAGTACTTC.

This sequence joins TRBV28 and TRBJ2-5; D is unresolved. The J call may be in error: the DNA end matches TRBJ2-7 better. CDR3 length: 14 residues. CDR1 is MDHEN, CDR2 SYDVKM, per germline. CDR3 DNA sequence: TGTGCCAGCAGTCCCCCGCACAGCTCCTACGAGCAGTACTTC. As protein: CASSPPHSSYEQYF.

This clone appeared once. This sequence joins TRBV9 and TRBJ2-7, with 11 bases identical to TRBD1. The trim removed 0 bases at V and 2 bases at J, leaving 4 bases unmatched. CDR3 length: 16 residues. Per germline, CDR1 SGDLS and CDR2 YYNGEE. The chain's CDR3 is CASSVGGGQGAYEQYF. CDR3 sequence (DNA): TGTGCCAGCAGCGTAGGGGGGGGACAGGGGGCCTACGAGCAGTACTTC.

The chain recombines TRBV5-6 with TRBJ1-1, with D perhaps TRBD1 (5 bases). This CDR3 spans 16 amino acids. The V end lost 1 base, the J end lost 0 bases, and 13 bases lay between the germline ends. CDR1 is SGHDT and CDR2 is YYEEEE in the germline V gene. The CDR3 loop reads CASSLTGDRMNTEAFF. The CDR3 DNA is TGTGCCAGCAGCTTGACAGGCGACCGCATGAACACTGAAGCTTTCTTT.

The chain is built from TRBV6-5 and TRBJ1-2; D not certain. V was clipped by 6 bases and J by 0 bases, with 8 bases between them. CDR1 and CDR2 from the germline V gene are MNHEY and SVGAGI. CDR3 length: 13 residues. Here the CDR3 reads CASRQYSNYGYTF. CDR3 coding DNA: TGTGCCAGCAGGCAGTATTCTAACTATGGCTACACCTTC.

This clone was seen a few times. CDR3 amino acids: CASSFSGPDTQYF. The CDR3 DNA reads as TGTGCCAGCAGCTTTAGCGGACCAGATACGCAGTATTTT. The gene calls are TRBV7-6 and TRBJ2-3, with D tentatively TRBD2 (6 bases). The germline V and J ends were trimmed by 3 bases and 4 bases, with 8 bases remaining between them. Germline values: CDR1 SGHVS, CDR2 FNYEAQ. This CDR3 comprises 13 residues.

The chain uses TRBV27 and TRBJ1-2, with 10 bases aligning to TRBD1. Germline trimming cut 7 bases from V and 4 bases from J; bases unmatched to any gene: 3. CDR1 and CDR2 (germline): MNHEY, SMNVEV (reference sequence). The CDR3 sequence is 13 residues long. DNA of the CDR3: TGTGCCAGCACCGGGACAGGGGTCTATGGCTACACCTTC. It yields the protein CASTGTGVYGYTF.

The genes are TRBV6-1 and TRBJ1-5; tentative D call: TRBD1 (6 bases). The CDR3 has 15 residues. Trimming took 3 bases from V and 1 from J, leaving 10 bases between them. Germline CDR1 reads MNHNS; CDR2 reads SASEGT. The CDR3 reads CASSETQGSNQPQHF. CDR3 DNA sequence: TGTGCCAGCAGTGAGACTCAGGGGAGCAATCAGCCCCAGCATTTT.

CDR3 DNA: TGTGCCAGCAGCCACAGGGTTGCGGGAAACACCATATATTTT. This translates into CASSHRVAGNTIYF. V usage is TRBV5-4 and J usage is TRBJ1-3, with a possible D match to TRBD1 (6 bases). Germline V lookup: CDR1 SGHNT, CDR2 YYREEE (reference sequence). Trimming left V 4 bases short and J 4 bases short, with 12 bases between. The CDR3 consists of 14 residues.

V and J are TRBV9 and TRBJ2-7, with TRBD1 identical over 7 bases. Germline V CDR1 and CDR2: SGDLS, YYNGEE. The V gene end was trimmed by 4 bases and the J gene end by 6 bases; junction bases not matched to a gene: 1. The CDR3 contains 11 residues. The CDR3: CASSSGGEQYF. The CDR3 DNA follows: TGTGCCAGCAGCTCAGGGGGCGAGCAGTACTTC.